Listed here are 25 T cell receptor beta chains from one sample, sequenced in a study of post-analysis software for immune sequencing data. Unique molecular identifiers featured in each of the TCR beta cDNA libraries. Using its own MiXCR run on the PCR reads, TCRdb lists one record per CDR3 protein. This sample has about half a million distinct CDR3 sequences, with under 55% found just once. These TCRs are of unknown antigen specificity. Study-wide results and caveats: Controls showed lower frequencies than patients for roughly five TRBV segments, and TRBV5-6, TRBV5-1 and TRBV20-1 were among these.

The sample was blood. The receptor set was obtained from a girl aged 10 to 17 with multiple sclerosis.

V gene TRBV6-6 combines with J gene TRBJ1-1; no firm D call. This CDR3 region has 14 residues. The germline gives CDR1 MNHNY, CDR2 SVGAGI (reference sequence). Deletions cut 2 bases from V and 0 bases from J, with 7 bases between. The CDR3 DNA sequence: TGTGCCAGCAGTTACAGTGAAATGAACACTGAAGCTTTCTTT. Translation: CASSYSEMNTEAFF.

The genes are TRBV4-1 and TRBJ1-5, with a tentative D call TRBD1 (6 bases). V shed 0 bases and J shed 9 bases, with 15 bases lying between them. There are 15 residues in the CDR3. Germline CDR1 MGHRA, CDR2 YSYEKL. The DNA of the CDR3 is TGCGCCAGCAGCCAAGATGGACCAGGGGTTCGGCCCCAGCATTTT. Residues: CASSQDGPGVRPQHF.

The V gene is TRBV13, the J gene TRBJ2-1; 8 bases line up with TRBD1. The end of the DNA is better explained by TRBJ2-7, so the J call may be wrong. Germline CDR1 PRHDT, CDR2 FYEKMQ (reference sequence). The CDR3 length is 16 residues. CDR3 bases: TGTGCCAGCAGCGCCCCCGGACAGGGATCATACAATGAGCAGTACTTC. This codes for CASSAPGQGSYNEQYF.

The table lists this clonotype with a few counts. The V call is TRBV20-1, the J call TRBJ2-5; D gene ambiguous. Germline loops: CDR1 DFQATT, CDR2 SNEGSKA (reference sequence). CDR3 size: 14 residues. V lost 0 bases to trimming and J lost 1 base, with 9 bases between them. The CDR3 DNA follows: TGCAGTGCTAGAGACTCCACAGCCCAAGAGACCCAGTACTTC. Encoded protein: CSARDSTAQETQYF.

The chain couples TRBV10-2 to TRBJ2-1, with 7 positions matching TRBD2. The CDR3 is 11 amino acids. J was trimmed by 7 bases and V by 9 bases; bases with no gene match: 3. Germline V gene data show CDR1 as WSHSY and CDR2 as SAAADI. The CDR3 region is CASGRANEQFF. The CDR3 region has the DNA TGCGCCAGTGGGAGGGCGAATGAGCAGTTCTTC.

CDR3 protein: CATQGGTLLGEDEQYF. CDR3 DNA: TGTGCCACTCAGGGGGGAACACTGCTCGGAGAGGACGAGCAGTACTTC. The rearrangement joins TRBV25-1 to TRBJ2-5, with TRBD1 as a possible D gene (7 bases). The end of the DNA fits TRBJ2-7 better, so the J call may be wrong. Germline-derived CDR1 and CDR2 are MGHDK and SYGVNS. The CDR3 is 16 amino acids.

The CDR3 is CASSPRQYEQYF. Here the CDR3 DNA reads TGTGCCAGCTCACCAAGACAGTACGAGCAGTACTTC. This sequence joins TRBV18 and TRBJ2-4; a possible D gene is TRBD1 (5 bases). The assigned J gene may be wrong: the sequence end matches TRBJ2-7 better. The CDR3 length is 12 residues. Germline V lookup: CDR1 KGHSH, CDR2 LQKENI.

This clonotype was observed many times. This sequence joins TRBV29-1 and TRBJ2-5; D is uncertain. CDR3 size: 13 residues. Germline CDR1 and CDR2: SQVTM and ANQGSEA. Trimming took 1 base from V and 5 from J, leaving 11 bases between them. CDR3 coding DNA: TGCAGCGTTGAAGGACCAACCCGGGAGACCCAGTACTTC. Translation: CSVEGPTRETQYF.

With respect to this clonotype: Germline is not matched at one junction end, which may reflect a read error. This chain uses TRBV29-1 with TRBJ2-2, with D perhaps TRBD2 (5 bases). This CDR3 contains 14 residues. Germline lookup yields CDR1 SQVTM and CDR2 ANQGSEA. DNA for the CDR3: TGCAGCGTTGAAGATTGGAGCACAAACGGGGAGATGTTTTTT. Encoded protein: CSVEDWSTNGEMFF.

This clonotype turned up a few times. V is TRBV14 and J is TRBJ2-1, with 8 bases fitting TRBD2. After removal of 7 bases from V and 4 bases from J, the junction contained 12 bases not matched to a gene. This CDR3 region has 16 residues. CDR1 is SGHDN, CDR2 FVKESK, per germline. The DNA of the CDR3 is TGTGCCAGCACCGGTAGAGGTAGCGGGGTATACAATGAGCAGTTCTTC. This codes for CASTGRGSGVYNEQFF.

V usage is TRBV6-6 and J usage is TRBJ1-5; 8 bases are shared with TRBD1. Germline assignment: CDR1 MNHNY and CDR2 SVGAGI (reference sequence). Unmatched junction bases numbered 9, after V lost 5 bases and J lost 3 bases. There are 16 residues in the CDR3. This CDR3 is CASSNRGWGDNQPQHF. The CDR3 DNA sequence: TGTGCCAGCAGTAACAGGGGGTGGGGGGACAATCAGCCCCAGCATTTT.

The V call is TRBV7-8, the J call TRBJ2-7; 10 bases match TRBD1. Germline V CDR1 and CDR2: SGHVS, FQNEAQ. CDR3 length equals 16 residues. V trimming: 1 base; J trimming: 3 bases; junction bases outside the gene matches: 6. The CDR3 region has the DNA TGTGCCAGCAGCTTAGGCGGACAGGGGGGGAACTACGAGCAGTACTTC. It yields the protein CASSLGGQGGNYEQYF.

This clonotype came up many times. The chain links TRBV9 to TRBJ2-1; TRBD2 matches at 7 bases. The ends lost 6 bases at V and 5 bases at J; junction bases unmatched: 5. The CDR3 consists of 13 residues. The germline V gene encodes CDR1 SGDLS and CDR2 YYNGEE. DNA of the CDR3: TGTGCCAGCAACCGGGGGGAAAACAATGAGCAGTTCTTC. This translates into CASNRGENNEQFF.

V usage is TRBV7-2 and J usage is TRBJ2-3; D perhaps matches TRBD2 (6 bases). There are 15 residues in the CDR3. Trimming pared 6 bases from V and 3 bases from J, leaving 16 bases between. Germline CDR1 and CDR2: SGHTA and FQGNSA. The DNA of the CDR3 is TGTGCCAGCAGAGACCGGGAGAGGGAAACAGATACGCAGTATTTT. It is translated as CASRDRERETDTQYF. The complete variable domain, with remaining parts taken from reference TRBV7-2 and TRBJ2-3, reads GAGVSQSPSNKVTEKGKDVELRCDPISGHTALYWYRQSLGQGLEFLIYFQGNSAPDKSGLPSDRFSAERTGGSVSTLTIQRTQQEDSAVYLCASRDRERETDTQYFGPGTRLTVL.

Details on this clonotype: Compared with germline, one end of the junction differs, possibly owing to a read error. The gene calls are TRBV7-7 and TRBJ2-1, with a weak D call TRBD2 (6 bases). The CDR3 runs to 15 residues. The germline V gene has CDR1 SSHAT and CDR2 FNYEAQ (reference sequence). CDR3: CASSLVAGPYNEQFF. Here the CDR3 DNA reads TGTGCTAGCAGCTTAGTTGCGGGGCCCTACAATGAGCAGTTCTTC.

A few counts support this clonotype. The chain carries TRBV7-9 and TRBJ2-1, with D possibly being TRBD1 (5 bases). CDR3 length: 14 residues. The V and J ends lost 4 bases and 8 bases respectively, with 15 bases between them. In germline, CDR1 is SEHNR, CDR2 FQNEAQ (reference sequence). CDR3 sequence reads: CASSSWGRVDEQFF. The CDR3 nucleotides read TGTGCCAGCAGCTCATGGGGCAGGGTCGATGAGCAGTTCTTC.

This rearrangement joins TRBV28 to TRBJ1-5; D not certain. The CDR3 runs to 15 residues. Germline lookup yields CDR1 MDHEN and CDR2 SYDVKM. The germline V and J ends were trimmed by 6 bases and 6 bases, with 18 bases remaining between them. The CDR3 nucleotides are TGTGCCAGCAGGCAACTCGGGGTATTCTTTCAGCCCCAGCATTTT. It is translated as CASRQLGVFFQPQHF.

The chain is built from TRBV20-1 and TRBJ2-3; D uncertain. The V end was cut by 0 bases, the J end by 3 bases, with 7 bases between. Germline CDR1 is DFQATT and CDR2 is SNEGSKA (reference sequence). The CDR3 length is 13 residues. This CDR3 is CSAREGLTDTQYF. CDR3 sequence (DNA): TGCAGTGCTAGAGAAGGCTTGACAGATACGCAGTATTTT.

On this clonotype: One end of the junction fails to match germline, which may point to a read error. V gene TRBV9 combines with J gene TRBJ1-4, with a weak D call TRBD1 (5 bases). Germline V gives CDR1 SGDLS, CDR2 YYNGEE. CDR3 length equals 15 residues. CDR3 DNA sequence: TGTGCCAGCGGAGAAGACAGACGCGGCGATGAAAAACGGTTTTTT. Residues: CASGEDRRGDEKRFF.

The CDR3 loop is CASSLGGTEYEQYF. In nucleotides, the CDR3 is TGTGCCAGCAGCTTAGGAGGGACAGAGTACGAGCAGTACTTC. The V and J genes are TRBV7-6 and TRBJ2-7, with TRBD1 matching over 7 bases. CDR1 SGHVS and CDR2 FNYEAQ come from the germline V gene. CDR3 length equals 14 residues. V shed 1 base, J shed 4 bases, and the junction held 4 bases outside the gene matches.

For the CDR3, the DNA is TGCAGTGTCCCGGGGTGGAGCGGGAGTCTCGGCAATGAGCAGTTCTTC. Its protein product is CSVPGWSGSLGNEQFF. The gene calls are TRBV20-1 and TRBJ2-1; TRBD2 agrees at 8 bases. Trimming removed 7 bases from V and 6 bases from J; junction bases left unmatched: 17. Germline V lookup: CDR1 DFQATT, CDR2 SNEGSKA (reference sequence). The CDR3 is made up of 16 amino acids.

The chain couples TRBV2 to TRBJ1-5, with a possible D match to TRBD1 (6 bases). The CDR3 length is 16 residues. Germline lookup yields CDR1 SNHLY and CDR2 FYNNEI. V was pared by 2 bases and J by 3 bases, with 14 bases between. DNA for the CDR3: TGTGCCAGCAGTGAACGAGGGGGAATCAACAATCAGCCCCAGCATTTT. It encodes CASSERGGINNQPQHF. The whole variable domain, filled in from reference TRBV2 and TRBJ1-5, reads EPEVTQTPSHQVTQMGQEVILRCVPISNHLYFYWYRQILGQKVEFLVSFYNNEISEKSEIFDDQFSVERPDGSNFTLKIRSTKLEDSAMYFCASSERGGINNQPQHFGDGTRLSIL.

V gene TRBV3-1 combines with J gene TRBJ1-1; 7 bases align to TRBD1. Germline values: CDR1 LGHDT, CDR2 YNNKEL (reference sequence). The CDR3 totals 16 residues. J was trimmed by 0 bases and V by 4 bases; bases with no gene match: 8. CDR3 region: CASSLRTGLMNTEAFF. The CDR3, as DNA: TGTGCCAGCAGCCTACGGACAGGTCTCATGAACACTGAAGCTTTCTTT.

This clonotype occurred a few times. The rearrangement uses TRBV9 and TRBJ2-5; 8 bases match TRBD1. This CDR3 has 16 residues. CDR1 is SGDLS, CDR2 YYNGEE, per germline. J gave up 2 bases and V 2 bases, and 8 bases lay outside the gene matches. CDR3 in DNA: TGTGCCAGCAGCGTTACCGGAGACAGGGGACAAGAGACCCAGTACTTC. As protein: CASSVTGDRGQETQYF.

The chain carries TRBV6-2 or TRBV6-3 and TRBJ2-7; weak D call: TRBD2 (6 bases). This CDR3 has 12 residues. V lost 8 bases to trimming and J lost 2 bases, with 10 bases between them. The germline gives CDR1 MNHEY, CDR2 SVGEGT. The CDR3: CASWTTPYEQYF. In DNA form, the CDR3 reads TGTGCCAGCTGGACTACCCCCTACGAGCAGTACTTC.